This T cell receptor (beta chain) was identified in a study of T cell responses to AZD1222 COVID-19 vaccine. Study-wide points: Vaccine-associated CD4 TCRs ranged over spike, dominating at 160-218 and 743-854.

The CDR3 extends over 15 amino acids. In germline, CDR1 is MNHNS, CDR2 SASEGT. Trimming removed 1 base from V and 1 base from J, with 10 bases in between. As to this clone: The antigen is undetermined.

The method was immunoSEQ multiplex PCR; TCRdb's version includes in-frame clones alone and lacks a portion of them. Seen here are over 60,000 clones, around 86% observed once, and the top ten hold 20% to 30%. The chain links TRBV6-1 to TRBJ2-5; D remains unclear. This specimen consisted of peripheral blood, obtained on day 0 of AZD1222 vaccination. The sequence derives from an adult in good health. The CDR3 coding sequence is TGTGCCAGCAGTGAAGGGGCGTTAGCCCAAGAGACCCAGTACTTC. Its translation: CASSEGALAQETQYF.